This TCR beta chain was identified in a study of blood T cell repertoires in COVID-19. TCRdb's copy holds only in-frame clones and misses some; the assay was immunoSEQ multiplex PCR. The repertoire holds around 20,000 clones, with around nine tenths as singletons. A single count supports this clone. V lost 5 bases to trimming and J lost 4 bases, with 11 bases between them. The CDR3 consists of 13 residues. CDR1 and CDR2 (germline): SGHNT, YENEEA. The sequence was collected from a human donor in a cohort sampled during active COVID-19. The sequencing sample was made of peripheral blood. V gene TRBV11-3 combines with J gene TRBJ2-5, with D perhaps TRBD1 (6 bases). The DNA of the CDR3 is TGTGCCAGCAGCGCAGGGGAGACAGAGACCCAGTACTTC. As protein: CASSAGETETQYF.